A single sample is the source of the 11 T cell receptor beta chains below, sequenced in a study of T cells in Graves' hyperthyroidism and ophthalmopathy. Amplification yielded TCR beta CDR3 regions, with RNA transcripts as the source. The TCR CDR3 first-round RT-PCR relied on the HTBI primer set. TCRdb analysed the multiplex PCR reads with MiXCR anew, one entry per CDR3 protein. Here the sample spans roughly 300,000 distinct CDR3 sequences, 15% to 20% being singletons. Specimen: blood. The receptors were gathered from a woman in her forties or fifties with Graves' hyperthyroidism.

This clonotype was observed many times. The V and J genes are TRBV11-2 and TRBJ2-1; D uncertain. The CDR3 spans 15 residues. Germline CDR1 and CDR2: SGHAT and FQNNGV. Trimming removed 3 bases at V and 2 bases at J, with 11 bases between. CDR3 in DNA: TGTGCCAGCAGCTTGAGCCACGACGCCTACAATGAGCAGTTCTTC. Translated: CASSLSHDAYNEQFF.

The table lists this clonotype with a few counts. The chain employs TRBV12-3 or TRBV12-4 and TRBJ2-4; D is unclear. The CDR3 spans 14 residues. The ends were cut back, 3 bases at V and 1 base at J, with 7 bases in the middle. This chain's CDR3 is CASSLMEAKNIQYF. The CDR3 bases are TGTGCCAGCAGTTTGATGGAGGCCAAAAACATTCAGTACTTC.

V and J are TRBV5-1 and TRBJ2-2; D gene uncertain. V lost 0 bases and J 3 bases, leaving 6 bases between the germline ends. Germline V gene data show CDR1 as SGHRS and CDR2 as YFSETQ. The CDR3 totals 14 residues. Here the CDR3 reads CASSLADYTGELFF. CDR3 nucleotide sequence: TGCGCCAGCAGCTTGGCGGATTACACCGGGGAGCTGTTTTTT.

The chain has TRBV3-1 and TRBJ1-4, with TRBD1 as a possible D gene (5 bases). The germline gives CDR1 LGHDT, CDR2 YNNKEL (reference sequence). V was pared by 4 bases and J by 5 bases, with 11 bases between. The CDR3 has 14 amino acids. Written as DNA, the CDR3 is TGTGCCAGCAGCCCTCAGGGATCGAATGAAAAACTGTTTTTT. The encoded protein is CASSPQGSNEKLFF.

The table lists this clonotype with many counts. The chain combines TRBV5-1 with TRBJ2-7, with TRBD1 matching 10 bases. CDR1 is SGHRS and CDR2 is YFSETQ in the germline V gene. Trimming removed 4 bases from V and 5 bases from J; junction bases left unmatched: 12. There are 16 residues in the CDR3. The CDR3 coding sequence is TGCGCCAGCAGCAGACACGACAGGGGGCGCGGGGACGAGCAGTACTTC. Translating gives CASSRHDRGRGDEQYF.

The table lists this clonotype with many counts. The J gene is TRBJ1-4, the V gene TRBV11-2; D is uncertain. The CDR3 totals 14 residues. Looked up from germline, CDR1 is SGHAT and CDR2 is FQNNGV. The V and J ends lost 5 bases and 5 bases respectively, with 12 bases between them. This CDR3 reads CASSPGRGNEKLFF. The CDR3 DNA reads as TGTGCCAGCAGCCCGGGGAGAGGGAATGAAAAACTGTTTTTT.

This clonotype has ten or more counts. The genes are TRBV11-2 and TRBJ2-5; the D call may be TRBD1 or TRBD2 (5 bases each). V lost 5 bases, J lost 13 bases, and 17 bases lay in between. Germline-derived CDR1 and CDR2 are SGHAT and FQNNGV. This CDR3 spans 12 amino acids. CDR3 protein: CASSPSGRRLYF. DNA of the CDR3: TGTGCCAGCAGCCCGTCGGGACGCCGATTGTACTTC. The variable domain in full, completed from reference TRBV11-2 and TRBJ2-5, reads EAGVAQSPRYKIIEKRQSVAFWCNPISGHATLYWYQQILGQGPKLLIQFQNNGVVDDSQLPKDRFSAERLKGVDSTLKIQPAKLEDSAVYLCASSPSGRRLYFGPGTRLLVL.

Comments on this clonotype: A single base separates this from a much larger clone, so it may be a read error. CDR3 bases: TGTGCCAGCACCCTGGGGACTAGCGGGAACAATGAGCAGTACTTC. It is translated as CASTLGTSGNNEQYF. The chain employs TRBV27 and TRBJ2-1, with 13 bases aligning to TRBD2. The DNA end favors TRBJ2-7, so the J call may be wrong. The CDR3 has 15 residues. Germline CDR1 is MNHEY and CDR2 is SMNVEV (reference sequence).

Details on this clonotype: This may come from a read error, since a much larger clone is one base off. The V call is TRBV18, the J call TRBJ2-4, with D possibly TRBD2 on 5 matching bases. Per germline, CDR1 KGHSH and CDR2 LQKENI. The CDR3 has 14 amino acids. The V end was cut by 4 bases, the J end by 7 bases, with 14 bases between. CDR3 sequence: CASSQEAGVNIQYF. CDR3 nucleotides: TGTGCCAGCTCACAGGAGGCAGGAGTGAACATTCAGTACTTC.

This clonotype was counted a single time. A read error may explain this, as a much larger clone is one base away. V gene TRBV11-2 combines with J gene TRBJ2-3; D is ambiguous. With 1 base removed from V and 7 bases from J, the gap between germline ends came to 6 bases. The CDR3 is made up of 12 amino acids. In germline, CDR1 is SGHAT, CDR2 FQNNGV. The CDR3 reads CASSLAVNTQYF. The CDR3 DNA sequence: TGTGCCAGCAGCTTAGCGGTGAATACGCAGTATTTT.

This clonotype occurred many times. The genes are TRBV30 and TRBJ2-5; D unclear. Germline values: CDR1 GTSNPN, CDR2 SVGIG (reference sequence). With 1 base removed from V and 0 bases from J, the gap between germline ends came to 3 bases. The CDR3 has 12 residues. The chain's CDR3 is CAWSANQETQYF. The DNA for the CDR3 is TGTGCCTGGAGTGCCAACCAAGAGACCCAGTACTTC.